The 27 T cell receptor beta chains below come from one sample, sequenced in a study of human T cells and chemical hapten exposure. MiXCR was run by TCRdb on the 5' RACE reads, yielding one entry per CDR3 protein. Here the sample spans under 100,000 distinct CDR3 sequences, less than 20% being singletons. From whole blood left unfractionated, total RNA was extracted. The source is a female donor in good health.

V usage is TRBV28 and J usage is TRBJ1-6; 9 positions agree with TRBD1. Germline CDR1 MDHEN, CDR2 SYDVKM. V was pared by 5 bases and J by 5 bases, with 13 bases of the junction left unmatched. The CDR3 has 18 amino acids. CDR3 protein: CASSPIRDRDNHNSPLHF. DNA of the CDR3: TGTGCCAGCAGTCCAATCCGGGACAGGGATAACCATAATTCACCCCTCCACTTT.

In this sample, this clonotype turned up a few times. This chain connects TRBV6-2 or TRBV6-3 to TRBJ2-3, with D perhaps matching TRBD1 (5 bases). The CDR3 is 14 amino acids. V was shortened by 2 bases and J by 6 bases, with 12 bases between the two germline ends. Germline V gene lookup returns CDR1 MNHEY and CDR2 SVGEGT. The CDR3 is CASSYGVGPDTQYF. The CDR3 coding sequence is TGTGCCAGCAGTTACGGGGTGGGGCCGGATACGCAGTATTTT.

V is TRBV6-6 and J is TRBJ1-1; unclear D gene. Per germline, CDR1 MNHNY and CDR2 SVGAGI (reference sequence). Trimming cost V 6 bases and J 1 base, with 9 bases left between them. The CDR3 is 13 residues long. CDR3 in DNA: TGTGCCAGCAGCCGACTGGAGAACACTGAAGCTTTCTTT. The encoded protein is CASSRLENTEAFF.

V usage is TRBV28 and J usage is TRBJ2-6; no firm D call. This CDR3 spans 15 amino acids. CDR1 and CDR2 from the germline V gene are MDHEN and SYDVKM. V gave up 3 bases and J gave up 4 bases, with 10 bases separating them. DNA of the CDR3: TGTGCCAGCAGTTTCCACAGTGTAGGGGCCAACGTCCTGACTTTC. Amino acid sequence: CASSFHSVGANVLTF.

This chain links TRBV5-1 with TRBJ2-5, with D possibly being TRBD1 (5 bases). V was cut by 1 base and J by 5 bases, with 12 bases left in between. The length of the CDR3 is 14 residues. Germline CDR1 is SGHRS and CDR2 is YFSETQ. The CDR3 DNA is TGCGCCAGCAGCTTGCAGGGCCCCCGGGAGACCCAGTACTTC. Protein sequence: CASSLQGPRETQYF.

This clonotype has just a few counts. J is TRBJ1-2 and V is TRBV28; D is unresolved. This CDR3 comprises 13 residues. V dropped 3 bases and J dropped 8 bases, with 13 bases sitting between them. Germline V gene lookup returns CDR1 MDHEN and CDR2 SYDVKM. In nucleotides, the CDR3 is TGTGCCAGCAGTTTCGTCGGTCCCCACGGCTACACCTTC. Translated, it gives CASSFVGPHGYTF.

This clonotype was seen a few times. The chain joins TRBV7-2 to TRBJ1-3, with D uncertain. V lost 5 bases and J lost 0, with 11 bases in between. CDR3 length equals 15 residues. Germline V lookup: CDR1 SGHTA, CDR2 FQGNSA. CDR3 in amino acids: CASSPRGGSGNTIYF. CDR3 in DNA: TGTGCCAGCAGCCCCCGAGGAGGCTCTGGAAACACCATATATTTT.

This clonotype was picked up a small number of times. The V and J genes are TRBV2 and TRBJ2-1, with 8 positions matching TRBD2. Germline-derived CDR1 and CDR2 are SNHLY and FYNNEI. The V segment lost 5 bases and the J segment 9 bases; nucleotides outside the gene matches: 3. There are 12 residues in the CDR3. The CDR3 coding sequence is TGTGCCAGCAGTACTAGCGGCCCTGAGCAGTTCTTC. Translation: CASSTSGPEQFF.

This clonotype was seen a few times. The rearrangement joins TRBV2 to TRBJ1-5; TRBD1 is a possible D gene (5 bases). Between the trimmed V and J ends, which lost 4 bases and 1 base, there was a span of 11 bases. Per the germline V gene, CDR1 is SNHLY and CDR2 is FYNNEI. The CDR3 covers 15 residues. The CDR3 DNA follows: TGTGCCAGCAGTGGAGGCAGGGCGAGCAATCAGCCCCAGCATTTT. It codes for CASSGGRASNQPQHF. Based on the CDR3 plus reference TRBV2 and TRBJ1-5, the full variable domain is EPEVTQTPSHQVTQMGQEVILRCVPISNHLYFYWYRQILGQKVEFLVSFYNNEISEKSEIFDDQFSVERPDGSNFTLKIRSTKLEDSAMYFCASSGGRASNQPQHFGDGTRLSIL.

This clonotype was recorded a few times. The rearrangement links TRBV7-2 to TRBJ2-5; the match to TRBD2 covers 8 bases. The ends lost 7 bases at V and 2 bases at J; junction bases unmatched: 9. The CDR3 covers 15 residues. The germline V gene encodes CDR1 SGHTA and CDR2 FQGNSA. CDR3 in amino acids: CASTLNSGNQETQYF. The CDR3 DNA reads as TGTGCCAGCACCCTGAATAGCGGGAATCAAGAGACCCAGTACTTC.

The sample holds a few counts of this clonotype. The chain uses TRBV2 and TRBJ1-1; D is uncertain. Germline CDR1 is SNHLY and CDR2 is FYNNEI. CDR3 length: 14 amino acids. With 5 bases removed from V and 3 bases from J, the gap between germline ends came to 13 bases. The CDR3 spells CASSRSGADTEAFF. CDR3 nucleotides: TGTGCCAGCAGTCGGTCGGGAGCCGACACTGAAGCTTTCTTT.

The rearrangement joins TRBV20-1 to TRBJ1-5; D is undetermined. This CDR3 comprises 16 residues. Germline CDR1 reads DFQATT; CDR2 reads SNEGSKA (reference sequence). V was clipped by 3 bases and J by 6 bases, with 21 bases between them. The CDR3 sequence is CSASPSAGVRSQPQHF. The CDR3 DNA reads as TGCAGTGCTAGTCCCTCCGCCGGGGTAAGGAGTCAGCCCCAGCATTTT.

This clonotype was seen a few times. This chain joins TRBV12-3 or TRBV12-4 and TRBJ1-6, with D unclear. The V gene lost 7 bases and the J gene lost 7 bases, with 11 bases spanning the gap. This CDR3 is 13 amino acids long. The CDR3 reads CASIRTGNSPLHF. The CDR3 DNA follows: TGTGCCAGCATCAGGACGGGCAATTCACCCCTCCACTTT.

The V gene is TRBV5-1, the J gene TRBJ2-1, with TRBD2 matching over 8 bases. V gave up 0 bases and J gave up 9 bases; unmatched junction bases: 11. The CDR3 loop spans 16 amino acids. Germline-derived CDR1 and CDR2 are SGHRS and YFSETQ. The CDR3 sequence: CASSLAVVAGFGEQFF. The CDR3 coding sequence is TGCGCCAGCAGCTTGGCCGTAGTAGCGGGATTCGGTGAGCAGTTCTTC.

The chain employs TRBV5-1 and TRBJ1-1, with D unresolved. This CDR3 comprises 13 residues. The germline gives CDR1 SGHRS, CDR2 YFSETQ. Trimming left V 4 bases short and J 6 bases short, with 13 bases between. The CDR3 DNA is TGCGCCAGCAGCGAGGTGATTGGGGCTGAAGCTTTCTTT. It codes for CASSEVIGAEAFF.

V is TRBV3-1 and J is TRBJ1-1; no clear D. Germline V gives CDR1 LGHDT, CDR2 YNNKEL (reference sequence). This CDR3 is 13 amino acids long. V lost 4 bases, J lost 8 bases, and 14 bases lay in between. CDR3 in DNA: TGTGCCAGCAGCCGAGCAGATGGTAGGGAAGCTTTCTTT. Encoded protein: CASSRADGREAFF.

This clonotype was detected many times. CDR3 in DNA: TGCAGTGCTTTTCCGACTAGCGGGGGGCAAGATACGCAGTATTTT. As protein: CSAFPTSGGQDTQYF. The V gene is TRBV20-1, the J gene TRBJ2-3, with 13 positions matching TRBD2. The CDR3 has 15 residues. V was clipped by 5 bases and J by 5 bases; unmatched bases: 7. Germline V gene sequence: CDR1 DFQATT, CDR2 SNEGSKA (reference sequence).

This clonotype was recorded at least ten times. The chain joins TRBV28 to TRBJ2-1; TRBD1 matches 8 bases. V lost 5 bases to trimming and J lost 4 bases; unmatched junction nucleotides: 7. CDR1 and CDR2 from the germline V gene are MDHEN and SYDVKM. CDR3 length equals 15 residues. The chain's CDR3 is CASSTRDRSYNEQFF. Written as DNA, the CDR3 is TGTGCCAGCAGTACCCGGGACAGGAGTTACAATGAGCAGTTCTTC.

This clonotype was observed a few times. CDR3 coding DNA: TGCAGCGTTGTACGGGACACCCAAGAGACCCAGTACTTC. Protein sequence: CSVVRDTQETQYF. The chain has TRBV29-1 and TRBJ2-5, with a tentative D call TRBD1 (6 bases). Deletions cut 4 bases from V and 1 base from J, with 10 bases between. The CDR3 extends over 13 amino acids. Looked up from germline, CDR1 is SQVTM and CDR2 is ANQGSEA.

The rearrangement joins TRBV6-2 or TRBV6-3 to TRBJ1-5; possibly TRBD1 for D (5 bases). The V and J ends lost 0 bases and 0 bases respectively, with 12 bases between them. From germline, CDR1 is MNHEY and CDR2 SVGEGT. This CDR3 is 17 amino acids long. The CDR3 region is CASSYSSGSNSNQPQHF. Written as DNA, the CDR3 is TGTGCCAGCAGTTACTCTTCAGGGTCTAATAGCAATCAGCCCCAGCATTTT.

This clonotype was found a few times. The V call is TRBV28, the J call TRBJ2-1; the D gene is possibly TRBD2 (5 bases). The CDR3 totals 16 residues. Trimming shortened V by 6 bases and J by 3 bases, and 18 bases separated the two germline ends. Germline V CDR1 and CDR2: MDHEN, SYDVKM. This CDR3 is CASSGDGQKDYNEQFF. CDR3 DNA: TGTGCCAGCAGCGGGGATGGCCAGAAGGACTACAATGAGCAGTTCTTC.

The CDR3: CASSRDFNTEAFF. The DNA for the CDR3 is TGTGCCAGCTCAAGGGACTTCAACACTGAAGCTTTCTTT. This chain links TRBV18 with TRBJ1-1, with TRBD1 as a possible D gene (5 bases). V lost 5 bases to trimming and J lost 2 bases, with 9 bases between them. This CDR3 is 13 amino acids long. CDR1 KGHSH and CDR2 LQKENI come from the germline V gene.

This clonotype appeared a few times. V gene TRBV2 combines with J gene TRBJ2-3; D is possibly TRBD1 (6 bases). Germline CDR1 is SNHLY and CDR2 is FYNNEI. The ends were cut back, 8 bases at V and 2 bases at J, with 14 bases in the middle. This CDR3 has 14 residues. The CDR3 reads CASSRDTLTDTQYF. Written as DNA, the CDR3 is TGTGCCAGCTCTCGGGACACCCTCACAGATACGCAGTATTTT.

The CDR3 reads CASSSNPPGTGEETQYF. The CDR3 DNA reads TGCGCCAGCAGCTCTAATCCCCCGGGTACAGGGGAAGAGACCCAGTACTTC. The V call is TRBV5-1, the J call TRBJ2-5; 7 bases match TRBD1. This CDR3 contains 17 residues. Germline V CDR1 and CDR2: SGHRS, YFSETQ. Losses at the gene ends were 3 bases for V and 3 bases for J; bases not matched to a gene: 14.

This clonotype has just a few counts. This chain links TRBV29-1 with TRBJ2-1; 9 bases align to TRBD2. CDR3 length equals 10 residues. V dropped 5 bases and J dropped 15; count of bases not matched to a gene: 5. Per germline, CDR1 SQVTM and CDR2 ANQGSEA. The CDR3 nucleotides are TGCAGCGTTCTTGAGCGGGAGGTGTTCTTC. It yields the protein CSVLEREVFF.

The chain uses TRBV28 and TRBJ2-7, with D hard to call. CDR3 size: 13 residues. Trimming removed 6 bases at V and 3 bases at J, with 12 bases between. Germline CDR1 and CDR2: MDHEN and SYDVKM. The CDR3 reads CASRPQSLYEQYF. DNA for the CDR3: TGTGCCAGCAGACCACAAAGCCTCTACGAGCAGTACTTC.

The sample holds a few counts of this clonotype. The chain has TRBV5-4 and TRBJ1-2, with TRBD1 matching over 7 bases. CDR1 and CDR2 (germline): SGHNT, YYREEE (reference sequence). CDR3 length equals 15 residues. V shed 2 bases, J shed 4 bases, and the junction held 8 bases outside the gene matches. CDR3 coding DNA: TGTGCCAGCAGCTTAAAGACAGGGACCTTCTATGGCTACACCTTC. Protein product: CASSLKTGTFYGYTF.